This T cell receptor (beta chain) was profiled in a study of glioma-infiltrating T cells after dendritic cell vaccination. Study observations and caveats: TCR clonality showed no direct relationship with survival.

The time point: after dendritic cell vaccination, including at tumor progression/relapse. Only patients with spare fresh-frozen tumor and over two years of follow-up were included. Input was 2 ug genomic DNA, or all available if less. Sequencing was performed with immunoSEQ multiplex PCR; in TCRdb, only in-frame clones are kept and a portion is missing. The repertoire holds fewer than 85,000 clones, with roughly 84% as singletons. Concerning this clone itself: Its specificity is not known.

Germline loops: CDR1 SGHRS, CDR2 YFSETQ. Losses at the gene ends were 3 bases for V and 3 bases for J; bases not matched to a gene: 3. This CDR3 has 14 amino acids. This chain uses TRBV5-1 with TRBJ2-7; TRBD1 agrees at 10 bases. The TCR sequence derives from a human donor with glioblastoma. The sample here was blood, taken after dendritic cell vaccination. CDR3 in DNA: TGCGCCAGCAGCTGGGGACAGGGGAGCTACGAGCAGTACTTC. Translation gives CASSWGQGSYEQYF.